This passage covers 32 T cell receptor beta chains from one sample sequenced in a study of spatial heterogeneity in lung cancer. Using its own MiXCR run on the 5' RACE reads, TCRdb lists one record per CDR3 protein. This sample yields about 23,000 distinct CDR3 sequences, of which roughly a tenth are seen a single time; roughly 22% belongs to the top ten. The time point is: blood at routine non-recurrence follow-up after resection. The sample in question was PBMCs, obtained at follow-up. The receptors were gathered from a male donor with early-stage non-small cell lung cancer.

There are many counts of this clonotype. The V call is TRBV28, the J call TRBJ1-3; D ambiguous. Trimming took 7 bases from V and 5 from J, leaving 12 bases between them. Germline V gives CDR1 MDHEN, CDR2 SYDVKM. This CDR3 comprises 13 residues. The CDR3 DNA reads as TGTGCCAGCAAAGAGGGAACAAGAAACACCATATATTTT. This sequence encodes CASKEGTRNTIYF.

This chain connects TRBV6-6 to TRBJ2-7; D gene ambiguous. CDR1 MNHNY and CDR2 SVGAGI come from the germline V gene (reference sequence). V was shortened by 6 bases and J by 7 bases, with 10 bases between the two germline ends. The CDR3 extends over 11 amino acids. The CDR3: CASSSPEEQYF. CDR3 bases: TGTGCCAGCAGCTCCCCGGAGGAGCAGTACTTC.

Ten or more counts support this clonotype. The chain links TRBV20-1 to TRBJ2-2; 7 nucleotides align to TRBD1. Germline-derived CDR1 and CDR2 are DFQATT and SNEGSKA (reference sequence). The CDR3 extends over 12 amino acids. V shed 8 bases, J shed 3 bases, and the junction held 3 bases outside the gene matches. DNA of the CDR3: TGCAGTACAGGGACAGACACCGGGGAGCTGTTTTTT. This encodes CSTGTDTGELFF.

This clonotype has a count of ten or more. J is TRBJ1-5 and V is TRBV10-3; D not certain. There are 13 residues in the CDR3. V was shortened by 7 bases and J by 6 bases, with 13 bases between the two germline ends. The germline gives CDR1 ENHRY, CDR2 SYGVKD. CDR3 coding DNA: TGTGCCATCACCGCGGGATCGGGTCAGCCCCAGCATTTT. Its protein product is CAITAGSGQPQHF.

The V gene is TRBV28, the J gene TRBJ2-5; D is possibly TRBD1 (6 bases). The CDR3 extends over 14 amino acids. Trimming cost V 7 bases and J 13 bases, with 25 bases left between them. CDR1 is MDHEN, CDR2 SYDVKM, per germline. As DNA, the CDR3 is TGTGCCAGCAAAACAGCCAGGACAGAATCCCGGGGGTACTTC. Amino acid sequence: CASKTARTESRGYF.

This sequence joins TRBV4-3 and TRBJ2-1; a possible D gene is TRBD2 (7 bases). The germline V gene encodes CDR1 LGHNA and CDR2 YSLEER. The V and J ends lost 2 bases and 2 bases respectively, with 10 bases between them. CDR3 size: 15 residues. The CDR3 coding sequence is TGCGCCAGCAGCCAAATAGGGGGGGCCTACAATGAGCAGTTCTTC. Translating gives CASSQIGGAYNEQFF.

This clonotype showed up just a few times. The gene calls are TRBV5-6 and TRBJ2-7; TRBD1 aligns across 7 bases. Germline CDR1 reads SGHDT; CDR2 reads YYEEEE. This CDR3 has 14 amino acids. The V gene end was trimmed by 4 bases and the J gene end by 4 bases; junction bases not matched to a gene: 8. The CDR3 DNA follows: TGTGCCAGCAGCCCGCCCGGGACAGTGTACGAGCAGTACTTC. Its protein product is CASSPPGTVYEQYF.

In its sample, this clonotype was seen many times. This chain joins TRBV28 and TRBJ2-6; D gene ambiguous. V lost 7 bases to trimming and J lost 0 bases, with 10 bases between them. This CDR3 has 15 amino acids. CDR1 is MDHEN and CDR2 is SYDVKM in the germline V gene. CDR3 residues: CASKAGASGANVLTF. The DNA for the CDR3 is TGTGCCAGCAAAGCAGGAGCCTCTGGGGCCAACGTCCTGACTTTC.

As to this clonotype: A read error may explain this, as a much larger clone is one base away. This chain's CDR3 is CASSVGDGGNQPQHF. The CDR3 DNA reads as TGTGCCAGCAGCGTGGGGGACGGTGGCAATCAGCCCCAGCATTTT. The V gene is TRBV7-8, the J gene TRBJ1-5; D is perhaps TRBD1 (5 bases). Trimming left V 5 bases short and J 2 bases short, with 13 bases between. Germline V gene lookup returns CDR1 SGHVS and CDR2 FQNEAQ. The CDR3 has 15 amino acids.

The CDR3 nucleotides read TGTGCCAGCAGCCCCACTTGGGATAGCAATCAGCCCCAGCATTTT. It yields the protein CASSPTWDSNQPQHF. The chain combines TRBV7-6 with TRBJ1-5, with D uncertain. V dropped 5 bases and J dropped 0 bases, with 11 bases sitting between them. The CDR3 is made up of 15 amino acids. Looked up from germline, CDR1 is SGHVS and CDR2 is FNYEAQ.

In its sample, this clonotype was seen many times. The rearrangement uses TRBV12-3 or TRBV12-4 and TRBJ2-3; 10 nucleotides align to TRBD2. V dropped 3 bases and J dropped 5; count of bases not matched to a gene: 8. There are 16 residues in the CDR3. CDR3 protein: CASSFSSGGGGDTQYF. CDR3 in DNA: TGTGCCAGCAGTTTCTCTAGCGGGGGAGGCGGAGATACGCAGTATTTT.

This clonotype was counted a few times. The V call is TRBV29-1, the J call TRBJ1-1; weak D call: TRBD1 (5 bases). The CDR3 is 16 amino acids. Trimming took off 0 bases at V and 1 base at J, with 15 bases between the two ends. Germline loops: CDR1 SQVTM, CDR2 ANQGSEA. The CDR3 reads CSVEDGWGAGNTEAFF. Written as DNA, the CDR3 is TGCAGCGTTGAAGATGGATGGGGCGCAGGGAACACTGAAGCTTTCTTT.

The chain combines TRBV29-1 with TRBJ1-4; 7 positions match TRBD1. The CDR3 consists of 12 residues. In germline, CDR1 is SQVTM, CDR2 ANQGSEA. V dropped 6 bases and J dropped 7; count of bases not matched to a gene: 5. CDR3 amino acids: CSVTGAGEKLFF. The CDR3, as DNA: TGCAGCGTAACAGGGGCGGGTGAAAAACTGTTTTTT.

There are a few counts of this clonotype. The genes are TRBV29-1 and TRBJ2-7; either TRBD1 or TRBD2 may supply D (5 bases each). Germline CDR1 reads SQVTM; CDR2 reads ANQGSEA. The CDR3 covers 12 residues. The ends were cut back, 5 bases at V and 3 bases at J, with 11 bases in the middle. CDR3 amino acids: CSVLTADYEQYF. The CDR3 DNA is TGCAGCGTTCTGACAGCGGACTACGAGCAGTACTTC.

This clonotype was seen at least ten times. The CDR3 DNA sequence: TGTGCCAGCACGTTCCGGGGGCCTTACAATGAGCAGTTCTTC. Translated: CASTFRGPYNEQFF. V is TRBV28 and J is TRBJ2-1, with D tentatively TRBD1 or TRBD2 (6 bases each). The V end was cut by 7 bases, the J end by 4 bases, with 14 bases between. The CDR3 runs 14 residues. Germline CDR1 is MDHEN and CDR2 is SYDVKM. Full variable domain (remainder filled in from reference TRBV28 and TRBJ2-1): DVKVTQSSRYLVKRTGEKVFLECVQDMDHENMFWYRQDPGLGLRLIYFSYDVKMKEKGDIPEGYSVSREKKERFSLILESASTNQTSMYLCASTFRGPYNEQFFGPGTRLTVL.

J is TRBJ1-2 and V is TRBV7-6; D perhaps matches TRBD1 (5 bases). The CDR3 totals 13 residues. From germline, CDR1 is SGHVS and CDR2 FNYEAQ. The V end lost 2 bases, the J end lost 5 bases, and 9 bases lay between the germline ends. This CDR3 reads CASSLQGSYGYTF. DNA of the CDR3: TGTGCCAGCAGCTTACAGGGAAGTTATGGCTACACCTTC.

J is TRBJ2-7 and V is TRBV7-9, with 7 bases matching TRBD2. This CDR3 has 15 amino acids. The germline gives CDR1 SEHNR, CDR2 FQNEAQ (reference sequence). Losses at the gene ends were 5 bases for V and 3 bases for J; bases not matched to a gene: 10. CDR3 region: CASSLSGTTGYEQYF. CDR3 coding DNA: TGTGCCAGCAGCCTCTCCGGGACTACCGGCTACGAGCAGTACTTC. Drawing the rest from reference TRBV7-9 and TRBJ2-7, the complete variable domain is DTGVSQNPRHKITKRGQNVTFRCDPISEHNRLYWYRQTLGQGPEFLTYFQNEAQLEKSRLLSDRFSAERPKGSFSTLEIQRTEQGDSAMYLCASSLSGTTGYEQYFGPGTRLTVT.

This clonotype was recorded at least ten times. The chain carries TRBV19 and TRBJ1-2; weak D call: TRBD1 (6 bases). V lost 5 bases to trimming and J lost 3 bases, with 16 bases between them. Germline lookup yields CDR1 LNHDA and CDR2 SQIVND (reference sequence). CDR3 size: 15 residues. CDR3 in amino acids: CASSESGTYYYGYTF. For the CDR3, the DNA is TGTGCCAGTAGTGAGTCCGGGACATACTACTATGGCTACACCTTC. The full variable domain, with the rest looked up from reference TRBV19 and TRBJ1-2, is DGGITQSPKYLFRKEGQNVTLSCEQNLNHDAMYWYRQDPGQGLRLIYYSQIVNDFQKGDIAEGYSVSREKKESFPLTVTSAQKNPTAFYLCASSESGTYYYGYTFGSGTRLTVV.

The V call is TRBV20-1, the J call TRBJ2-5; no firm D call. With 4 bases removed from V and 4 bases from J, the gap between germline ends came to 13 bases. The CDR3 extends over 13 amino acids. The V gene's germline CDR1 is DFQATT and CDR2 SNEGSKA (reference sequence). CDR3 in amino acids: CSANPSALETQYF. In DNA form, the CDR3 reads TGCAGTGCTAACCCTAGTGCCCTAGAGACCCAGTACTTC.

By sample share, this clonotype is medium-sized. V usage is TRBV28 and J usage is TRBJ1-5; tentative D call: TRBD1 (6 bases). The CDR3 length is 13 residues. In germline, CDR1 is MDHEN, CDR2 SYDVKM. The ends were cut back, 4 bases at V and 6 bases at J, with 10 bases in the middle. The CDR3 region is CASSSQGSQPQHF. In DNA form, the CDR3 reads TGTGCCAGCAGTTCACAGGGAAGTCAGCCCCAGCATTTT.

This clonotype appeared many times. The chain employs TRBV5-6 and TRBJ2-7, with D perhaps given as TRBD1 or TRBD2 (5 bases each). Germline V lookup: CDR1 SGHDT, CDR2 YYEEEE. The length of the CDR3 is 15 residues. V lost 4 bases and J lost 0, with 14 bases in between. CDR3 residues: CASSPRDVSSYEQYF. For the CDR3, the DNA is TGTGCCAGCAGCCCAAGGGACGTATCCTCCTACGAGCAGTACTTC.

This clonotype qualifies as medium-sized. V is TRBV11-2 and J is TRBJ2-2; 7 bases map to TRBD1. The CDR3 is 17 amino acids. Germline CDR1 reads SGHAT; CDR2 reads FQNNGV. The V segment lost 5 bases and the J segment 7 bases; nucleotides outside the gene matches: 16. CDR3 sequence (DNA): TGTGCCAGCAGCGGTCCGGGACAGTTAATCCTCGGCGGGGAGCTGTTTTTT. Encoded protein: CASSGPGQLILGGELFF. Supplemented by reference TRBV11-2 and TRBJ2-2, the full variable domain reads EAGVAQSPRYKIIEKRQSVAFWCNPISGHATLYWYQQILGQGPKLLIQFQNNGVVDDSQLPKDRFSAERLKGVDSTLKIQPAKLEDSAVYLCASSGPGQLILGGELFFGEGSRLTVL.

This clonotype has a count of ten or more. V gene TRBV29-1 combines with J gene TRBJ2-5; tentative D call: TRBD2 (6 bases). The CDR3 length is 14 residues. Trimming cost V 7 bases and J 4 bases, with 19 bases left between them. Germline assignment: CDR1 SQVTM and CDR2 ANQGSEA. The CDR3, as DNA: TGCAGCGCCACCGGGCCCACGGAGGGAGAGACCCAGTACTTC. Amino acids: CSATGPTEGETQYF.

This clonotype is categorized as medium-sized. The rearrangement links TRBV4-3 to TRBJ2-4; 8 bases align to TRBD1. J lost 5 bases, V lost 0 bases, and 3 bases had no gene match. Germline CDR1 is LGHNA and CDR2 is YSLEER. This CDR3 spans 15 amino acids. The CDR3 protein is CASSQDATGENIQYF. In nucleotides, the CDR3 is TGCGCCAGCAGCCAAGATGCGACAGGGGAAAACATTCAGTACTTC.

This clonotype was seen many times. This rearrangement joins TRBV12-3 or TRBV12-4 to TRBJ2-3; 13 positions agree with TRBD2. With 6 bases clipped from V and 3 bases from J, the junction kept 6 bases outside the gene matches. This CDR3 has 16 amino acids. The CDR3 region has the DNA TGTGCCAGCAGCCCGAGGGGACTAGCGGGGACAGATACGCAGTATTTT. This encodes CASSPRGLAGTDTQYF.

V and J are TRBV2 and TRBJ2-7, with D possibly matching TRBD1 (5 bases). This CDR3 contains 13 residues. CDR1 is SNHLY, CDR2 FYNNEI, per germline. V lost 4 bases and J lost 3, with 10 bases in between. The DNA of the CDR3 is TGTGCCAGCAGTGTACTACAGGACTACGAGCAGTACTTC. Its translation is CASSVLQDYEQYF.

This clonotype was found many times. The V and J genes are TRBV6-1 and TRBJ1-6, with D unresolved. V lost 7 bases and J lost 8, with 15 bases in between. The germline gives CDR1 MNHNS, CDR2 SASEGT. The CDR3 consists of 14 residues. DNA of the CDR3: TGTGCCAGCACCGGAGTCCATCGGCATTCACCCCTCCACTTT. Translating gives CASTGVHRHSPLHF.

In DNA form, the CDR3 reads TGTGCCAGCAGCTTGTACCGAGGTGGTAGGGGATTTGGCTCTGAAGCTTTCTTT. It specifies CASSLYRGGRGFGSEAFF. The chain employs TRBV5-6 and TRBJ1-1; tentatively, D is TRBD1 (5 bases). CDR3 length: 18 residues. Trimming cost V 1 base and J 6 bases, with 25 bases left between them. In germline, CDR1 is SGHDT, CDR2 YYEEEE.

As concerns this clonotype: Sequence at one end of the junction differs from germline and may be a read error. The DNA of the CDR3 is TGTGCCAGCAGCCAGGGCCCCGAGGGAGAGGCCCAGTACTTC. It is translated as CASSQGPEGEAQYF. The chain joins TRBV11-3 to TRBJ2-5; D could derive from TRBD1 or TRBD2 (5 bases each). The CDR3 covers 14 residues. Germline V gene sequence: CDR1 SGHNT, CDR2 YENEEA.

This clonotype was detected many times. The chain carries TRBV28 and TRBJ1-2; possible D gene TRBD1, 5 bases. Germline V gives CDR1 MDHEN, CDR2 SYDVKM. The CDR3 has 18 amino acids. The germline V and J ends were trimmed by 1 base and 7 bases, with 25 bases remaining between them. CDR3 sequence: CASSLSLGTARPGGGYTF. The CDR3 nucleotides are TGTGCCAGCAGTTTATCGCTGGGAACAGCCCGTCCCGGGGGTGGCTACACCTTC.

This chain's CDR3 is CASSLGQFNQPQHF. CDR3 nucleotide sequence: TGTGCCAGCAGCTTGGGACAGTTCAATCAGCCCCAGCATTTT. The chain joins TRBV12-3 or TRBV12-4 to TRBJ1-5, with TRBD1 identical over 7 bases. V lost 6 bases, J lost 3 bases, and 5 bases stayed unmatched. This CDR3 spans 14 amino acids.

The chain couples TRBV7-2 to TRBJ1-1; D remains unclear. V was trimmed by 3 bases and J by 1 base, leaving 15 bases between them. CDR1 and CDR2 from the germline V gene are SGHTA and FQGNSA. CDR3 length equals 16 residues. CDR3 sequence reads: CASSFSRGAENTEAFF. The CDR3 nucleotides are TGTGCCAGCAGCTTTTCGCGGGGTGCAGAGAACACTGAAGCTTTCTTT.